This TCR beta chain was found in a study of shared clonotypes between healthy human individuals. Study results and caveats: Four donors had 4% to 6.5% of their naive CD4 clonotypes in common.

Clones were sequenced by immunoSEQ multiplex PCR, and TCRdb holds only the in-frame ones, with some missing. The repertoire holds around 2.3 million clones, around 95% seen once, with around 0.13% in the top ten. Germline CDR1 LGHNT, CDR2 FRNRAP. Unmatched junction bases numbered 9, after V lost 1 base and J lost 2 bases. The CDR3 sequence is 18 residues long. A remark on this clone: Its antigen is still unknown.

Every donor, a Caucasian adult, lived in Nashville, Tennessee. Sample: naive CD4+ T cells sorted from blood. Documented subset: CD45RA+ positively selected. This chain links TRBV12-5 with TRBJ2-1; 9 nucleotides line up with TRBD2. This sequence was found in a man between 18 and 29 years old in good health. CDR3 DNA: TGTGCTAGTGGTTTGGATTACCCGGGACTAGCTGCCTACAATGAGCAGTTCTTC. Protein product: CASGLDYPGLAAYNEQFF.